The entry below gives a single T cell receptor beta chain sequence along with its context. The specificity of this receptor is unknown. No qualities accompany the bases; no much larger clone lies one base away. The library was obtained by the immunoSEQ multiplex PCR assay. For the multiplex PCR, a mixture combining 60 forward primers for TCR Vbeta segments and 13 reverse primers for TCR Jbeta segments was used. Amplification of the CDR3 region of rearranged TCR beta genes was performed with a multiplex PCR assay on genomic DNA. On the Illumina HiSeq System, the amplified TCR beta libraries were sequenced as 87-base-pair reads. The original pipeline was this. A later analysis counted approximately 76 million unique TCR beta chains across the 666 repertoires, and roughly 9.9 million of these chains were shared by at least two donors. A nearest-neighbor algorithm error-corrected the raw reads and collapsed the reads into unique sequences, merging closely related sequences to remove PCR and sequencing errors. Alignment of CDR3 sequences to IMGT reference sequences was used to assign V, D and J gene segments. For a sequence to be retained, a match of at least six nucleotides to both a V gene segment and a J gene segment was required. Rearrangements were classified as productive when the CDR3 lacked stop codons and remained in frame with V and J, and all other rearrangements were classified as non-productive. CDR3 was defined by IMGT convention, running from the second conserved V-encoded cysteine to the conserved J-encoded phenylalanine. In an earlier analysis of just under 600 of the donors, sequences lacking an unambiguous match to a single V gene segment were excluded. An earlier analysis of a few hundred of the donors called V segments functional above 56.7% productive rearrangements and segregating when the between-donor standard deviation exceeded 5%. A statistical classification framework was developed to diagnose cytomegalovirus status using the catalog of TCR beta chain sequences. In a later analysis, TCR nucleotide sequences were compared against IMGT/GENE-DB human TR gene sequences so that V and J genes could be assigned. The TCRdist pipeline was used in a later analysis to assign CDR3 sequences and most-parsimonious VDJ recombination scenarios. In a later analysis, each TCR beta chain was defined by its CDR3 amino acid sequence together with its V-gene family, and reads without a unique V-gene family were excluded. In a later analysis, 550 to 650 highly shared, low-generation-probability nucleotide sequences were removed to address suspected cross-contamination and a sequencing artifact. In a later analysis, a clonal expansion index was calculated for each public chain from normalized within-repertoire ranks of inferred template counts. Generation probabilities in a later analysis came from a VDJ recombination model fitted to out-of-frame rearrangements, and those results were checked against IGoR. In a later analysis, hypergeometric tests were used to score TCR-TCR, TCR-HLA and TCR-CMV co-occurrence, with a repertoire-size bias correction applied to TCR pairs. To estimate false discovery rates, a later analysis permuted the HLA or CMV assignments 20 times. In a later analysis, co-occurring TCRs were grouped using DBSCAN, with TCRdist sequence similarity added in when clustering inside HLA-allele-positive subsets. Repertoires with fewer than 30,000 or more than 120,000 public chains were left out of co-occurrence clustering, as were about 5 repertoires with anomalous nucleotide sharing. TCRdb stores this immuneACCESS table with in-frame sequences only. Part of the clones is absent; in the studies checked, under half of the shortfall reflects unresolved V genes, and no reason is known for the rest. For V, J and clone size, that table is used; D and trimming come from the DNA. The sample includes 150,000 to 250,000 clones, with roughly 79% observed a single time. The ten largest make up approximately 2.1% of the sample.

The source of the sample is a study of cytomegalovirus exposure and HLA in healthy donors (dated by TCRdb to about 2017). In terms of the full investigation: According to an earlier analysis of 550 to 750 of the donors, about 170 million T cells yielded some 110 million unique TCR beta sequences and about 280 Gb of sequence data. The study aimed to test whether cataloging public T cell receptors could reveal signatures of past pathogen exposure. Across around 400 genotyped donors of the cohort, an average of about 240,000 unique TCR beta nucleotide sequences per donor were sequenced, and roughly a sixth of those sequences were non-productive. In the later analysis, no new phenotypic data were used to find candidate immune exposures; instead, reliance was placed on TCR beta sequences and their occurrence across donors. To predict cytomegalovirus infection status, the study brought together high-throughput TCR immunosequencing, statistical association of individual TCRs with disease status, and machine learning. The genetic ancestry cluster associated with self-reported Caucasian donors included about four fifths of the 350 to 500 genotyped donors. Along with the approximately 670-subject first cohort, a separate validation cohort of about 110 different subjects was used. In a later analysis, previously published TCR beta repertoires from several hundred donors were re-analyzed and high-resolution HLA genotyping was added so that TCR occurrence patterns could be studied. The T cell repertoires of around 670 subjects were profiled by immunosequencing and related to cytomegalovirus serostatus. Class I and class II HLA loci were covered by the typing at four-digit resolution. An early release that covered about 600 HLA-typed donors contained about 300 gigabases of sequencing data and 65 million to 100 million unique TCR sequences. Every repertoire in the discovery cohort had been generated on one and the same sequencing platform. About five DR-DQ haplotypes were handled as single units for association and clustering because linkage in the cohort was strong. An earlier analysis of fewer than 700 of the donors applied high-throughput TCR beta sequencing to assess whether each TCR beta V gene segment acted as functional or pseudogenic. Typing coverage differed by locus: A, B, C, DRB1 and DQB1 were typed in about 629-640 donors, DQA1 in 500 to 550, DPA1 in 600 to 610, and DPB1 in around 440. Donor age, sex, ethnicity and CMV serostatus were compiled alongside the repertoire data. Genome-wide SNP genotypes for about 55% of the roughly 670 donors were used in a later genetic analysis, which treated that subset as a discovery cohort.

In total, roughly 710 healthy bone marrow donors made up the cohort. All cohort members were sampled while nominally healthy, although unrecorded immune exposures were likely present. The donor was CMV seronegative and was included in the group of a few hundred seronegative cohort members. Every donor gave a peripheral blood sample, and the peripheral blood mononuclear cells from that sample were used for TCR beta sequencing. The Qiagen DNeasy Blood Extraction Kit was used to extract genomic DNA from the blood cell samples. General study outcomes and caveats: When HLA alleles, especially DR and DQ, strongly co-occurred, TCR associations were difficult to assign to individual alleles. A cluster of highly shared sequence variants was judged likely to be a technical artifact of the sequencing pipeline. Across donors, most TCR sequences were observed very rarely, whereas some public TCRs were present in many individuals. According to a later analysis, parvovirus B19, influenza, CMV and Epstein-Barr virus appeared linked to several top co-occurrence clusters. It was suggested by the authors that the approach could potentially be generalized to other disease states and immunological phenotypes. According to a later analysis, most CMV-associated TCR beta chains appeared to be HLA-restricted, and the HLA associations seemed to be driven largely by CMV exposure. The earlier analysis of 587 of the donors excluded seventeen rarely observed V segments, including chromosome 9 orphons, because counts were too low. Presence/absence analyses assumed roughly uniform sequencing depth across donors, an assumption that may not hold. A further reported finding was that TCR beta sequences accurately predicted the HLA-A and HLA-B alleles for most subjects in the first cohort. Specific HLA alleles were associated with 16,951 TCR beta sequences at a false discovery rate of 0.05 in a later analysis. Correlated functional status among segregating V segments might be attributable to linkage disequilibrium, but an unknown experimental factor could not be ruled out. V-gene and J-gene trimming of TCR beta chains was associated with a missense DCLRE1C variant in a later genetic analysis, and the association was replicated in an independent cohort. Immune exposure information for the cohort was limited to CMV serostatus. Some IMGT-functional V segments, including TRBV6-2 and TRBV6-3, could not be told apart with the 87-base-pair reads, so those segments were excluded. In both the original and validation cohorts, the classifier was reported to diagnose cytomegalovirus status with high specificity and sensitivity. A later analysis found that TCR association rates varied across HLA loci, with DRB1 alleles showing the most associated TCRs and HLA-C alleles the fewest. A total of 150 or so TCR beta chains were listed by the study as associated with cytomegalovirus. In vitro tests confirmed that a few of the cytomegalovirus-associated TCR beta chains recognize cytomegalovirus antigens. HLA typing was unavailable for some donors at each locus, so association tests used only the typed subset. In a later analysis, HLA-associated TCR beta chains were found to be more clonally expanded and to have lower generation probabilities than equally common non-associated chains. Compared with the approximately 700-donor mean, donors in an Asian-associated ancestry cluster had fewer N-insertions in productive TCRs, according to a later genetic analysis. In this cohort, only TCR beta chains were sequenced, and detectable features were limited by the absence of alpha or paired-chain data. Broadly in line with IMGT annotations, most TCR beta V segments showed up in productive rearrangements about 87% or about 30% of the time in an earlier analysis of around 600 of the donors.

The germline V gene (reference sequence) sets CDR1 to SGHNT and CDR2 to YYREEE. Measured from the cysteine to the phenylalanine, the CDR3 is 15 residues long. Only the CDR3 part of the read is kept: 45 bases, read in frame from the first base. V was cut back by 2 bases and J by 8 bases, leaving a gap of 16 bases between them. The receptor's source is a man aged 25 to 40 in good health and CMV-seronegative. Sequenced: PBMCs. The V and J genes are TRBV5-4 and TRBJ1-4; a tentative D call is TRBD1 (5 bases match). Here is the DNA: TGTGCCAGCAGCTTTTATCCGGCACAGGAGGAAAAACTGTTTTTT. This is translated as CASSFYPAQEEKLFF.